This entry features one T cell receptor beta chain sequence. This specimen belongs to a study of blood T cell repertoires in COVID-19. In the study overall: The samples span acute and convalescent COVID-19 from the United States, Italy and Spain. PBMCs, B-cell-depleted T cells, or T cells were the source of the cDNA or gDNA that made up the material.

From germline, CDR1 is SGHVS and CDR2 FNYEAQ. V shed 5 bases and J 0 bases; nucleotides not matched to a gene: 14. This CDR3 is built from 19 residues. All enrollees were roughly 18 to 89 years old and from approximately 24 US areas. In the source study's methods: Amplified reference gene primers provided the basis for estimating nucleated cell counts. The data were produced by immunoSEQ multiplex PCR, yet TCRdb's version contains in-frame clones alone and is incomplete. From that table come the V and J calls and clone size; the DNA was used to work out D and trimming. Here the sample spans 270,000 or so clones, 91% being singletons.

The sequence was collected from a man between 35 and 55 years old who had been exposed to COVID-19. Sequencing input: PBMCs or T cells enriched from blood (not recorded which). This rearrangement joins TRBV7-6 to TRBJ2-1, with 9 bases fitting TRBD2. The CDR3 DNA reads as TGTGCCAGCAGCAGACAAGCGGGAGGAGGCTTTTCCTCCTACAATGAGCAGTTCTTC. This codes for CASSRQAGGGFSSYNEQFF.